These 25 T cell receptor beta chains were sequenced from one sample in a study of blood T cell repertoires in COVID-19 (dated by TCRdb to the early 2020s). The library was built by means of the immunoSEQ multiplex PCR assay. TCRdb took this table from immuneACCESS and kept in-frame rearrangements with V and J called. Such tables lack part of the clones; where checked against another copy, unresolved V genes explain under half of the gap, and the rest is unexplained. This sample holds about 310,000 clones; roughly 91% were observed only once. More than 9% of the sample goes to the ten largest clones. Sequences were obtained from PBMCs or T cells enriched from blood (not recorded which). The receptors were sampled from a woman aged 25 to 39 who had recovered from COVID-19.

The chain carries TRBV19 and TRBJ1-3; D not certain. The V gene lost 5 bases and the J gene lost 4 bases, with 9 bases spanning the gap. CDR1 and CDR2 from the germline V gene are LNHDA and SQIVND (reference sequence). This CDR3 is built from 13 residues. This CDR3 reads CASSPTTGNTIYF. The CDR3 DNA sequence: TGTGCCAGTAGTCCTACGACAGGAAACACCATATATTTT.

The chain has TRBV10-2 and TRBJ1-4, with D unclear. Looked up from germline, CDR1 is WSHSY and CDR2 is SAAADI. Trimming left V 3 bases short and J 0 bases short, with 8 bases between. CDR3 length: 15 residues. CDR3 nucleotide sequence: TGCGCCAGCAGTGAACAGATCGCAACTAATGAAAAACTGTTTTTT. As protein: CASSEQIATNEKLFF.

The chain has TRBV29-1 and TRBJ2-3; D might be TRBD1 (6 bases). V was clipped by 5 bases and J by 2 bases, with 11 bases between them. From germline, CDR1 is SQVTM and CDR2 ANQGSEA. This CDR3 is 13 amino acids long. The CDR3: CSVCQGHTDTQYF. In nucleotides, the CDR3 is TGCAGCGTTTGCCAGGGGCACACAGATACGCAGTATTTT.

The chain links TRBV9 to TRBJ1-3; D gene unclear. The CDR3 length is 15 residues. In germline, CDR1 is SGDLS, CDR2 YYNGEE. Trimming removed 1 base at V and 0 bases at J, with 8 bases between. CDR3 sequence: CASSVSSRSGNTIYF. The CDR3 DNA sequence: TGTGCCAGCAGCGTATCGAGTCGCTCTGGAAACACCATATATTTT.

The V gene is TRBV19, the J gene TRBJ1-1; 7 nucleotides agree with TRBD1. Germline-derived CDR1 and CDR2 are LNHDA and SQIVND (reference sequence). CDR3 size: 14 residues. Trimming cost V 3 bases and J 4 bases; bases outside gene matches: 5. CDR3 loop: CASSIRGQGTEAFF. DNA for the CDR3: TGTGCCAGTAGTATTAGGGGGCAGGGCACTGAAGCTTTCTTT. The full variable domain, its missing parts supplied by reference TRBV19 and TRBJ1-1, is DGGITQSPKYLFRKEGQNVTLSCEQNLNHDAMYWYRQDPGQGLRLIYYSQIVNDFQKGDIAEGYSVSREKKESFPLTVTSAQKNPTAFYLCASSIRGQGTEAFFGQGTRLTVV.

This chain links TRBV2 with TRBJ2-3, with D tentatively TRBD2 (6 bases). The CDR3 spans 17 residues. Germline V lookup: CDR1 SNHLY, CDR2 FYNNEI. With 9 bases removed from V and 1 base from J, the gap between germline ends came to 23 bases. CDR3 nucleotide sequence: TGTGCCAGTCCGGAAACCTTTAGCGGCAGAGGCACAGATACGCAGTATTTT. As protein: CASPETFSGRGTDTQYF.

CDR3 protein: CASSNTGTVKTQYF. The CDR3 bases are TGTGCCAGTAGCAACACCGGGACAGTGAAGACCCAGTACTTC. The V gene is TRBV28, the J gene TRBJ2-5, with 7 positions matching TRBD1. Germline values: CDR1 MDHEN, CDR2 SYDVKM. The V and J ends lost 9 bases and 6 bases, in that order; junction bases with no gene match: 13. The CDR3 spans 14 residues.

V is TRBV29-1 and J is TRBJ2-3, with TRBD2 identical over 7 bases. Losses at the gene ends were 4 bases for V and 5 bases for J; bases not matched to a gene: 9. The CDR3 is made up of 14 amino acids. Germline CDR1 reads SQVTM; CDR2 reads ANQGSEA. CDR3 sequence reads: CSVVGTNSVDTQYF. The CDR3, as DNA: TGCAGCGTTGTTGGGACTAACTCGGTAGATACGCAGTATTTT.

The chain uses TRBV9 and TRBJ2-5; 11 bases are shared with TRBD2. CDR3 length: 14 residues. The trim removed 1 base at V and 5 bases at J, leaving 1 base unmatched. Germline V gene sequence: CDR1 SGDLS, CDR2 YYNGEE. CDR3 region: CASSVRTSGETQYF. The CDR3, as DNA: TGTGCCAGCAGCGTAAGGACTAGCGGGGAGACCCAGTACTTC.

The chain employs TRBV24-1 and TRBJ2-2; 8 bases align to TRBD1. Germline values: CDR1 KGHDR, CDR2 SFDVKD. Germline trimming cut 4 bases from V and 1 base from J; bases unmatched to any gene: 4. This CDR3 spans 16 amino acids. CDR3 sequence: CATSEQDRGNTGELFF. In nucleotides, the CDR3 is TGTGCCACCAGTGAGCAAGACAGGGGGAACACCGGGGAGCTGTTTTTT.

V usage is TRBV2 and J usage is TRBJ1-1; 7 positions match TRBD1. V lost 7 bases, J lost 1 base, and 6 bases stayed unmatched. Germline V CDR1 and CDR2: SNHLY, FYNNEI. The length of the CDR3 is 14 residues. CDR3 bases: TGTGCCAGCACAGGACAGGTCGCGAACACTGAAGCTTTCTTT. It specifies CASTGQVANTEAFF.

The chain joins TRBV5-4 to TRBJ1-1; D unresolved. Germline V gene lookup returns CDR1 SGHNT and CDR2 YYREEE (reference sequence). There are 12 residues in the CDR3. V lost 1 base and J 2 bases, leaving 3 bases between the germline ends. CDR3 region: CASSLLNTEAFF. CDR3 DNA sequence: TGTGCCAGCAGCTTGCTTAACACTGAAGCTTTCTTT.

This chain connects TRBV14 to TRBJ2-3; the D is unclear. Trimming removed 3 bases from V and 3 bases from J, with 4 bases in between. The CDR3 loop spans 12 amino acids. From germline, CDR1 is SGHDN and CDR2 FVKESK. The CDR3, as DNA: TGTGCCAGCAGCCACTTTACAGATACGCAGTATTTT. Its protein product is CASSHFTDTQYF.

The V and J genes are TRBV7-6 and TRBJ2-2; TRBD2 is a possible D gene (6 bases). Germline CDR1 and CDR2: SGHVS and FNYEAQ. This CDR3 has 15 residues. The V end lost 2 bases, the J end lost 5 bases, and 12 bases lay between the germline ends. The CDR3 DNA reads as TGTGCCAGCAGCTTAATCGGGAGTGGTACCGGGGAGCTGTTTTTT. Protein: CASSLIGSGTGELFF.

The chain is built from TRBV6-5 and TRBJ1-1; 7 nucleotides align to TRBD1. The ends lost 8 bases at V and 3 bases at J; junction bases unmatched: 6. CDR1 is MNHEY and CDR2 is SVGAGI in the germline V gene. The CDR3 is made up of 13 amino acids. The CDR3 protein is CASDRDSYTEAFF. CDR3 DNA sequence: TGTGCCAGCGACCGGGACAGTTACACTGAAGCTTTCTTT.

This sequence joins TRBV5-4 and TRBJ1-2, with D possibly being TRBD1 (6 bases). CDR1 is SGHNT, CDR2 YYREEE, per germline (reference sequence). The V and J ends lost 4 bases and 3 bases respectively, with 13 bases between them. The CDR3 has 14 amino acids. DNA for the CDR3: TGTGCCAGCAGCCTGACAGGACTGGACTATGGCTACACCTTC. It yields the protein CASSLTGLDYGYTF.

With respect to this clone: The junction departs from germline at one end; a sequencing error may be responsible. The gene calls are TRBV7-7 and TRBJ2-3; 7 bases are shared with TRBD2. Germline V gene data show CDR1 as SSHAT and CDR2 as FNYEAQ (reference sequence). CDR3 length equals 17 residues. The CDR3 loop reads CASSFGEGRGSTDTQYF. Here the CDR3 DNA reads TGTGCTAGCAGTTTCGGCGAGGGGCGGGGGAGCACAGATACGCAGTATTTT.

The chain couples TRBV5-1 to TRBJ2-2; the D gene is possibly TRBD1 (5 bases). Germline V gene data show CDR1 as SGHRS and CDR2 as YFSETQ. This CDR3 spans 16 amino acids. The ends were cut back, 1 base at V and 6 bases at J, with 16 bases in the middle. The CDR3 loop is CASSLFLGGAPGELFF. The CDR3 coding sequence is TGCGCCAGCAGCTTGTTTCTCGGTGGGGCCCCCGGGGAGCTGTTTTTT.

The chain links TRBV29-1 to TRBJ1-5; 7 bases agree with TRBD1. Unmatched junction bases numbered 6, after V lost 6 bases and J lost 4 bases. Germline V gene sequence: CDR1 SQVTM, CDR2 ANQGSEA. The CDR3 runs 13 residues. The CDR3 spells CSVRQGRNQPQHF. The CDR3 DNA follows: TGCAGCGTGAGACAGGGTCGAAATCAGCCCCAGCATTTT. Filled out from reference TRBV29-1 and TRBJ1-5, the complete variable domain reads SAVISQKPSRDICQRGTSLTIQCQVDSQVTMMFWYRQQPGQSLTLIATANQGSEATYESGFVIDKFPISRPNLTFSTLTVSNMSPEDSSIYLCSVRQGRNQPQHFGDGTRLSIL.

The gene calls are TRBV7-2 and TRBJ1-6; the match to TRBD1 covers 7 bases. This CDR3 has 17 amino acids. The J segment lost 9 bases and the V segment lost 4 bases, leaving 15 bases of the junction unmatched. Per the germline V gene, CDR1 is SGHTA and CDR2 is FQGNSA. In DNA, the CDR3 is TGTGCCAGCAGCTCGACGACAGGGTCGCCAGTACTTTCACCCCTCCACTTT. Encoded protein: CASSSTTGSPVLSPLHF.

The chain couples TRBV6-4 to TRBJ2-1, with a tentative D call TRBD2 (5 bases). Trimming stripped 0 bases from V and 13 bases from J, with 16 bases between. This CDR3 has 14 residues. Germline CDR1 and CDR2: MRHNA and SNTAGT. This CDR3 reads CASSDSKDSLNQFF. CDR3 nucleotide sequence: TGTGCCAGCAGTGACTCGAAGGACTCGCTAAACCAGTTCTTC.

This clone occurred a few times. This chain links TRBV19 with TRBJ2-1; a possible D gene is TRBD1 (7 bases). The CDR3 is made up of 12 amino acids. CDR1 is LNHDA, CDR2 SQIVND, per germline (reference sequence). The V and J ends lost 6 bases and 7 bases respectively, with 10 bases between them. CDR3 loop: CASRAGGNEQFF. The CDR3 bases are TGTGCCAGTAGGGCAGGGGGGAATGAGCAGTTCTTC.

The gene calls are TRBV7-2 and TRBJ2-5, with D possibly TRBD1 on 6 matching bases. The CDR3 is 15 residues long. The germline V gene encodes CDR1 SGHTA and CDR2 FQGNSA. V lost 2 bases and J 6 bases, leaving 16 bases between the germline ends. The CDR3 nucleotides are TGTGCCAGCAGCTTATCACCAGGGGAAGGAAAGACCCAGTACTTC. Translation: CASSLSPGEGKTQYF.

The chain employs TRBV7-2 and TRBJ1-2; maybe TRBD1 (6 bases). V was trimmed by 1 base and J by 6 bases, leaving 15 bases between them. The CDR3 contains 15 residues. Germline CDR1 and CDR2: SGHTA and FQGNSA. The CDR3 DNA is TGTGCCAGCAGCTTAGATCTTAGGGCAGGGGATGGCTACACCTTC. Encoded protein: CASSLDLRAGDGYTF.

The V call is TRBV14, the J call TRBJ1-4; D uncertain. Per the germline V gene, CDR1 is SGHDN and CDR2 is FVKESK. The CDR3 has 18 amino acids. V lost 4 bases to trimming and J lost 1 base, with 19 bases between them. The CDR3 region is CASSLRWADARTNEKLFF. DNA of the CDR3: TGTGCCAGCAGCCTTAGGTGGGCCGACGCAAGAACTAATGAAAAACTGTTTTTT.